A selection of T cell receptor beta chains follows, all from one sample in a study of blood T cell repertoires in COVID-19. Profiling relied on immunoSEQ multiplex PCR, and the TCRdb table lists in-frame clones only, not all of them. The profile covers about 130,000 clones, with 86% appearing a single time and 18% taken by the ten largest. What was sequenced was peripheral blood. The receptors were gathered from a woman aged 45-65 years who had recovered from COVID-19. Both conserved end residues are part of each CDR3. The D gene is left open where the match is weak. Size is omitted from some rows. Given values are once, few, many or a class for expanded clones.

abundance	j_gene	v_gene	len	d_gene	CDR3nt	CDR3aa
.	TRBJ1-5	TRBV15	14	.	TGTGCCACCAGCATCCAGGGAAGCAATCAGCCCCAGCATTTT	CATSIQGSNQPQHF
.	TRBJ2-7	TRBV14	14	.	TGTGCCAGCAGCCAACGTAACGGAGACTACGAGCAGTACTTC	CASSQRNGDYEQYF
.	TRBJ2-3	TRBV27	17	.	TGTGCCAGCAGTCCCATCCGGACACCTAGTAGCACAGATACGCAGTATTTT	CASSPIRTPSSTDTQYF
.	TRBJ1-1	TRBV19	14	TRBD1	TGTGCCAGTAGGGACAGGGGGCGGGTCACTGAAGCTTTCTTT	CASRDRGRVTEAFF
few	TRBJ1-2	TRBV2	14	TRBD1	TGTGCCAGCCGCCCGGGGGACAGGGCCTATGGCTACACCTTC	CASRPGDRAYGYTF
.	TRBJ2-7	TRBV18	14	TRBD1	TGTGCCAGCTCACCGGTTACAGGGGGTCGCGAGCAGTACTTC	CASSPVTGGREQYF
once	TRBJ1-4	TRBV9	15	.	TGTGCCAGCAGCGTATCAGGGACAACTAATGAAAAACTGTTTTTT	CASSVSGTTNEKLFF
.	TRBJ1-1	TRBV6-5	15	.	TGTGCCAGCAGTACATACCGGGACACCGACACTGAAGCTTTCTTT	CASSTYRDTDTEAFF
.	TRBJ1-5	TRBV19	15	.	TGTGCCAGTAGTAAGGACAACTATAGCAATCAGCCCCAGCATTTT	CASSKDNYSNQPQHF
.	TRBJ1-1	TRBV12-3/TRBV12-4	11	.	TGTGCCAGCAGTTTTTGGGGGGTGGCTTTCTTT	CASSFWGVAFF
.	TRBJ2-7	TRBV4-2	15	TRBD2	TGTGCCAGCAGCATTTTAGCGGGAGGCTCCTACGAGCAGTACTTC	CASSILAGGSYEQYF
once	TRBJ2-7	TRBV4-2	14	.	TGTGCCAGCAGCCAAGACGAGAGCTCCTACGAGCAGTACTTC	CASSQDESSYEQYF
.	TRBJ2-2	TRBV6-6	14	.	TGTGCCAGCAGTTACTCTGGGCCCAATGGGGAGCTGTTTTTT	CASSYSGPNGELFF
.	TRBJ2-2	TRBV6-5	14	TRBD2	TGTGCCAGCAGTTACGGCGGGAGGACCGGGGAGCTGTTTTTT	CASSYGGRTGELFF
.	TRBJ2-7	TRBV10-1	13	.	TGCGCCAGCAGTGAGCCCCCCGGGTACGAGCAGTACTTC	CASSEPPGYEQYF
.	TRBJ2-7	TRBV18	14	TRBD1	TGTGCCAGCTCACCACTGGGACAGTTGGACGAGCAGTACTTC	CASSPLGQLDEQYF
.	TRBJ2-3	TRBV5-5	15	TRBD2	TGTGCCAGCAGCTTGGAAGGCGGGGGGGCAGATACGCAGTATTTT	CASSLEGGGADTQYF
.	TRBJ2-1	TRBV19	16	.	TGTGCCAGTAGCTCAATTCAAACTGCCCTCTACAATGAGCAGTTCTTC	CASSSIQTALYNEQFF
once	TRBJ1-2	TRBV5-1	14	.	TGCGCCAGCAACGCACAGGGCCCAGGGTATGGCTACACCTTC	CASNAQGPGYGYTF
.	TRBJ1-5	TRBV30	16	TRBD1	TGTGCCTGGAGTCTAACCGGGACAGGGATCTGGCAGCCCCAGCATTTT	CAWSLTGTGIWQPQHF
.	TRBJ2-2	TRBV6-5	15	TRBD1	TGTGCCAGCAGGGTGGACAGGGGAGGAGCCGGGGAGCTGTTTTTT	CASRVDRGGAGELFF
.	TRBJ1-1	TRBV7-8	16	TRBD1	TGTGCCAGCAGCTTAGCGCCCTGGGACAGGGAAGTCGAAGCTTTCTTT	CASSLAPWDREVEAFF
.	TRBJ2-1	TRBV15	13	.	TGTGCCACCAGCAGAGGGTCGGGCAATGAGCAGTTCTTC	CATSRGSGNEQFF
.	TRBJ2-5	TRBV11-2	15	.	TGTGCCAGCAGCTTAGCCAGGGCCGGTGGGGAGACCCAGTACTTC	CASSLARAGGETQYF
.	TRBJ2-7	TRBV7-9	15	.	TGTGCCAGCAGCCCGGCGGGACAGTTTTCCCACGAGCAGTACTTC	CASSPAGQFSHEQYF
.	TRBJ2-2	TRBV24-1	17	TRBD1	TGTGCCACCAGTGATGCGCCGGGACAGGGGGACACCGGGGAGCTGTTTTTT	CATSDAPGQGDTGELFF
.	TRBJ2-3	TRBV7-9	16	TRBD2	TGTGCCAGCAGCCCCGGACTAGCGGGGCGCACAGATACGCAGTATTTT	CASSPGLAGRTDTQYF
.	TRBJ1-1	TRBV19	14	.	TGTGCCAGTAGTATCCGGGGGGCAGTCACTGAAGCTTTCTTT	CASSIRGAVTEAFF
.	TRBJ1-4	TRBV19	16	TRBD1	TGTGCCAGTAGTATTCGATGGACAGGGCGCGATGAAAAACTGTTTTTT	CASSIRWTGRDEKLFF
.	TRBJ2-5	TRBV28	16	.	TGTGCCAGCAGTTCTCCCCTACTAGTGGGCCGGGAGACCCAGTACTTC	CASSSPLLVGRETQYF
.	TRBJ1-2	TRBV5-4	15	.	TGTGCCAGCAGCTTAGGTGGTGAGGGTGGCTATGGCTACACCTTC	CASSLGGEGGYGYTF
.	TRBJ2-3	TRBV18	12	.	TGTGCCAGCTCACCGGGGAGAGATACGCAGTATTTT	CASSPGRDTQYF
.	TRBJ2-5	TRBV5-6	13	.	TGTGCCAGCAGCCCCAGGGGGGCAGAGACCCAGTACTTC	CASSPRGAETQYF
.	TRBJ2-3	TRBV29-1	12	.	TGCAGCGCCCGGCGGGCCACAGATACGCAGTATTTT	CSARRATDTQYF
.	TRBJ2-7	TRBV30	13	TRBD1	TGTGCCTGGAGTCGTGGACAGGGCTACGAGCAGTACTTC	CAWSRGQGYEQYF
.	TRBJ2-3	TRBV6-4	17	TRBD2	TGTGCCAGCAGTGACGTCGCGGGAGAATGGAGCACAGATACGCAGTATTTT	CASSDVAGEWSTDTQYF
.	TRBJ1-2	TRBV7-2	17	TRBD1	TGTGCCAGCAGCGGGCGCACCGGGACAGGGCTGAACTATGGCTACACCTTC	CASSGRTGTGLNYGYTF
many	TRBJ2-7	TRBV7-8	14	.	TGTGCCAGCAGCAACCGGGACACTGCCTACGAGCAGTACTTC	CASSNRDTAYEQYF
.	TRBJ2-7	TRBV6-6	15	TRBD1	TGTGCCAGCAGATTGGGACAGGGAGGGTCCTACGAGCAGTACTTC	CASRLGQGGSYEQYF
.	TRBJ1-6	TRBV6-2/TRBV6-3	15	.	TGTGCCAGCAGTTACTCCGACAGGAATAATTCACCCCTCCACTTT	CASSYSDRNNSPLHF
once	TRBJ2-3	TRBV7-6	19	TRBD1	TGTGCCAGCAGCAGAGGACAGGGGTTCAACCTTATCCTCACAGATACGCAGTATTTT	CASSRGQGFNLILTDTQYF
.	TRBJ2-1	TRBV11-2	15	.	TGTGCCAGCAGCCTCGGACGGCTTGGGGGGAATGAGCAGTTCTTC	CASSLGRLGGNEQFF
.	TRBJ1-2	TRBV2	14	.	TGTGCCAGCAGTCTACAGGGCCGGGGCTATGGCTACACCTTC	CASSLQGRGYGYTF
.	TRBJ1-6	TRBV9	15	TRBD1	TGTGCCAGCAGCGTATACGGGACAGCTAATTCACCCCTCCACTTT	CASSVYGTANSPLHF
.	TRBJ2-2	TRBV3-1/TRBV3-2	13	.	TGTGCCAGCAGCCATCGGGATACCGGGGAGCTGTTTTTT	CASSHRDTGELFF
.	TRBJ2-5	TRBV10-3	12	TRBD1	TGTGCCATCGGACAGGGGGGAGAGACCCAGTACTTC	CAIGQGGETQYF
.	TRBJ2-6	TRBV6-2/TRBV6-3	16	.	TGTGCCAGCAGCCGCGGGACCATTTCTAGGGCCAACGTCCTGACTTTC	CASSRGTISRANVLTF
once	TRBJ2-7	TRBV21-1	16	.	TGTGCCAGCAGCACCACCGGGACAGATAGAACCTACGAGCAGTACTTC	CASSTTGTDRTYEQYF
.	TRBJ1-1	TRBV30	13	.	TGTGCCTGGAACAGGGTCGGGAACACTGAAGCTTTCTTT	CAWNRVGNTEAFF